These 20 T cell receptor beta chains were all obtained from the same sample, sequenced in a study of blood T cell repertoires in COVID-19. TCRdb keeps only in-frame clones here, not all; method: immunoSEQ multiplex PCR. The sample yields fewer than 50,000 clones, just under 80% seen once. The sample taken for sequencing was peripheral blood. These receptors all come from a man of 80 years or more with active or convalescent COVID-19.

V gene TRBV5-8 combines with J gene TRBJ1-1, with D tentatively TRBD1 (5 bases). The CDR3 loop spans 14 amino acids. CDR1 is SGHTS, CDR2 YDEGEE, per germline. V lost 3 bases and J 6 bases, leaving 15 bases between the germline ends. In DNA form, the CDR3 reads TGTGCCAGCAGCTCATCTTCAGGGTACCCTGAAGCTTTCTTT. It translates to CASSSSSGYPEAFF.

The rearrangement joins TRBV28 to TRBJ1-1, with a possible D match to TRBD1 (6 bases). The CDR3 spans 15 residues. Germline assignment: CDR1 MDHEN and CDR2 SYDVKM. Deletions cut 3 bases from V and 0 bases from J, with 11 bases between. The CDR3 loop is CASSLGTYMNTEAFF. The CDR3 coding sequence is TGTGCCAGCAGTTTGGGGACATACATGAACACTGAAGCTTTCTTT.

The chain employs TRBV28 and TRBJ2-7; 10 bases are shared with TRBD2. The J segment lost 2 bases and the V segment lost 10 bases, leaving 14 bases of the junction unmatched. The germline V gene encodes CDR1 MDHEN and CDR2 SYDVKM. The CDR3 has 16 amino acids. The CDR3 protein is CAIHPRLAGETYEQYF. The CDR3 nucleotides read TGTGCCATCCACCCGAGGCTAGCGGGGGAAACCTACGAGCAGTACTTC.

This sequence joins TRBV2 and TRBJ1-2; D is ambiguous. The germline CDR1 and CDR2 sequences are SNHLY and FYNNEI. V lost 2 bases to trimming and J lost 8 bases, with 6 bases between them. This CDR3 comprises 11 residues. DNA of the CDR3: TGTGCCAGCAGTGAATCGGGAGGCTACACCTTC. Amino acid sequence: CASSESGGYTF.

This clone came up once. CDR3 region: CASSLGYGGTNGYTF. DNA for the CDR3: TGTGCCAGCAGCTTGGGGTACGGAGGCACCAATGGCTACACCTTC. The V and J genes are TRBV7-9 and TRBJ1-2; D unclear. Per the germline V gene, CDR1 is SEHNR and CDR2 is FQNEAQ (reference sequence). Trimming pared 3 bases from V and 6 bases from J, leaving 17 bases between. The CDR3 totals 15 residues.

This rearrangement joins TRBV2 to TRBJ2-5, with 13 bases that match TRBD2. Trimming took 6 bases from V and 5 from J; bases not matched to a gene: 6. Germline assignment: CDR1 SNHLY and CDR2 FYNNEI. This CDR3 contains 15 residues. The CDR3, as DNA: TGTGCCAGCAGGATGACTAGCGGGAGGTGGGAGACCCAGTACTTC. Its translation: CASRMTSGRWETQYF.

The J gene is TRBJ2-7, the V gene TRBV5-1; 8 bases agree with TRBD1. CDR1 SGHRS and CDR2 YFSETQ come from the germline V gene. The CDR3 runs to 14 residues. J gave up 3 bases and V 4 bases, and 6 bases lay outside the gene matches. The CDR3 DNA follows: TGCGCCAGCAGCCTTGACAGGGGCCGCTACGAGCAGTACTTC. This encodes CASSLDRGRYEQYF.

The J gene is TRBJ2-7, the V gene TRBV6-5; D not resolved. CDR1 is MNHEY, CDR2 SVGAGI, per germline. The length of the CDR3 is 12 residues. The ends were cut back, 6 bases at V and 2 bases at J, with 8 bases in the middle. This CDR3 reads CASRWQTYEQYF. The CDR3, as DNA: TGTGCCAGCAGGTGGCAAACCTACGAGCAGTACTTC.

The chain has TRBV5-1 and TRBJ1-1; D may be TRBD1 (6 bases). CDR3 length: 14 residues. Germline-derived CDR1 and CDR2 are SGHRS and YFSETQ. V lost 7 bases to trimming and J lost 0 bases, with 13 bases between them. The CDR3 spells CASSEGELNTEAFF. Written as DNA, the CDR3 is TGCGCCAGCTCCGAGGGGGAACTGAACACTGAAGCTTTCTTT.

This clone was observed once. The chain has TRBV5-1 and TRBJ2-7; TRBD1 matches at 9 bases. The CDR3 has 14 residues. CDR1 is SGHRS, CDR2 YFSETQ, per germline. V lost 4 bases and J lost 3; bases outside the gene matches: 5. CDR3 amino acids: CASSGTGTVYEQYF. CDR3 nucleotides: TGCGCCAGCAGCGGGACAGGGACTGTCTACGAGCAGTACTTC.

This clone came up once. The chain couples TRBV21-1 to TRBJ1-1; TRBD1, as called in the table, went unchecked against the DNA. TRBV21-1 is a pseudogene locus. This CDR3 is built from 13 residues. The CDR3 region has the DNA TGTGCCAGCAGCATAGGACAGGACACTGAAGCTTTCTTT. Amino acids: CASSIGQDTEAFF.

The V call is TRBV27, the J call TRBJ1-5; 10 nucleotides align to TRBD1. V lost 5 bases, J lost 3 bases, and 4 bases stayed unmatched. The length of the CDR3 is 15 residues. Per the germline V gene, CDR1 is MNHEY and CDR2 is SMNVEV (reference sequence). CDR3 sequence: CASSRQGATNQPQHF. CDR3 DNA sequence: TGTGCCAGCAGTCGACAGGGGGCTACCAATCAGCCCCAGCATTTT.

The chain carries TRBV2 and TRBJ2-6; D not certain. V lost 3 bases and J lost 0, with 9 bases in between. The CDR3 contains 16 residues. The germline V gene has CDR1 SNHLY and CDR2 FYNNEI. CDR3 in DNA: TGTGCCAGCAGTGACACTAAAAGCTCTGGGGCCAACGTCCTGACTTTC. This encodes CASSDTKSSGANVLTF. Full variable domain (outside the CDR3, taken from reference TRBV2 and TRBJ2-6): EPEVTQTPSHQVTQMGQEVILRCVPISNHLYFYWYRQILGQKVEFLVSFYNNEISEKSEIFDDQFSVERPDGSNFTLKIRSTKLEDSAMYFCASSDTKSSGANVLTFGAGSRLTVL.

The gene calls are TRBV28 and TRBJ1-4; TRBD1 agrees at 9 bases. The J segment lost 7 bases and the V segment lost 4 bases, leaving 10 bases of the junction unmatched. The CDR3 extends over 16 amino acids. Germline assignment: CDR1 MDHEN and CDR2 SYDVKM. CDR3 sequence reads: CASSSRTGGYSEKLFF. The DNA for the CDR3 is TGTGCCAGCAGTTCACGTACAGGGGGCTATAGTGAAAAACTGTTTTTT.

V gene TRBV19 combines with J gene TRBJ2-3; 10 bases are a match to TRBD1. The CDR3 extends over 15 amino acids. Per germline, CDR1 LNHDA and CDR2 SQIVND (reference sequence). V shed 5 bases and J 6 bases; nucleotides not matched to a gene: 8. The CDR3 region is CASSPRQGATDTQYF. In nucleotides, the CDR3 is TGTGCCAGTAGTCCACGACAGGGGGCAACCGATACGCAGTATTTT.

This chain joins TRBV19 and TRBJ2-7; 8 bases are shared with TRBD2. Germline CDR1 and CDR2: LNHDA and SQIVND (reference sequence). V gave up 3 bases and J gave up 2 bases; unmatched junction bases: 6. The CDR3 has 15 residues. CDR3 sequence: CASSIYRRGAYEQYF. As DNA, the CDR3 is TGTGCCAGTAGTATCTACAGGCGGGGGGCCTACGAGCAGTACTTC.

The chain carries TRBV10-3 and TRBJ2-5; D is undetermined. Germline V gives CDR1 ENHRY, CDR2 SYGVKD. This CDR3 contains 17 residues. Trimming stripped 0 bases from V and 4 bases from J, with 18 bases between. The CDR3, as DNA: TGTGCCATCAGTGAGTCTGTTTCCAGTACCCGCTCAGAGACCCAGTACTTC. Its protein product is CAISESVSSTRSETQYF.

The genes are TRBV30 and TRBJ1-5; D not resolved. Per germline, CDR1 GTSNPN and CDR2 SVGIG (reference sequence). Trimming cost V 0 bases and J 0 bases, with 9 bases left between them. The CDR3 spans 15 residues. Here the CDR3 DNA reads TGTGCCTGGAGTGTAAACGGGAATAGCAATCAGCCCCAGCATTTT. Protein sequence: CAWSVNGNSNQPQHF.

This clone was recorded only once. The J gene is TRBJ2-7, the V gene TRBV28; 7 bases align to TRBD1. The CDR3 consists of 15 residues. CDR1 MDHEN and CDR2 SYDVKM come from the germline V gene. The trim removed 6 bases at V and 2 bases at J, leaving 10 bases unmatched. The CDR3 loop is CASSLPTGPTYEQYF. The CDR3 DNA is TGTGCCAGCAGCCTTCCGACAGGGCCTACCTACGAGCAGTACTTC.

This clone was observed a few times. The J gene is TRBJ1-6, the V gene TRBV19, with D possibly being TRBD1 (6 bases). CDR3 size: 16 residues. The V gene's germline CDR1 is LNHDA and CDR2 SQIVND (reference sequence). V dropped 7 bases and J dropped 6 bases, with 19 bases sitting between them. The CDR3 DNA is TGTGCCAGTAAGGACCGCGGACAGAGTACTAATTCACCCCTCCACTTT. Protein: CASKDRGQSTNSPLHF.